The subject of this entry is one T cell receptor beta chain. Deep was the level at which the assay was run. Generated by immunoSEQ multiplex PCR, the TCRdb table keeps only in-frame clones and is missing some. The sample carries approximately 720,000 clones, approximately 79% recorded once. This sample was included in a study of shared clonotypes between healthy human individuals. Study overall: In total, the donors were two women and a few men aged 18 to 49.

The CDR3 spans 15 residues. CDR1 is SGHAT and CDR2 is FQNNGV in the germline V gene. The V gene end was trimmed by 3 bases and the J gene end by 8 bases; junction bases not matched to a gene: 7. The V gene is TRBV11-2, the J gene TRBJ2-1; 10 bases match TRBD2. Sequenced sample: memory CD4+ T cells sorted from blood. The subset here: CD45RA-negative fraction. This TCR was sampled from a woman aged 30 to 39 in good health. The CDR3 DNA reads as TGTGCCAGCAGCTTTTCTAGCGGGAGCTTTTATGAGCAGTTCTTC. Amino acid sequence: CASSFSSGSFYEQFF.